This record covers a single T cell receptor beta chain. The sample is drawn from a study of blood T cell repertoires in COVID-19. The CDR3 sequence is 12 residues long. Trimming removed 6 bases from V and 4 bases from J, with 7 bases in between. Libraries were prepared by immunoSEQ multiplex PCR; TCRdb keeps only in-frame clonotypes and omits some of them. The profile shows 65,000 to 95,000 clones, nearly 90% of them singletons. The receptor's source is an elderly man with acute or convalescent COVID-19. Input material: peripheral blood. V and J are TRBV12-3 or TRBV12-4 and TRBJ1-3, with D unclear. The CDR3 bases are TGTGCCAGCAGGACTCAGGGAAACACCATATATTTT. As protein: CASRTQGNTIYF.